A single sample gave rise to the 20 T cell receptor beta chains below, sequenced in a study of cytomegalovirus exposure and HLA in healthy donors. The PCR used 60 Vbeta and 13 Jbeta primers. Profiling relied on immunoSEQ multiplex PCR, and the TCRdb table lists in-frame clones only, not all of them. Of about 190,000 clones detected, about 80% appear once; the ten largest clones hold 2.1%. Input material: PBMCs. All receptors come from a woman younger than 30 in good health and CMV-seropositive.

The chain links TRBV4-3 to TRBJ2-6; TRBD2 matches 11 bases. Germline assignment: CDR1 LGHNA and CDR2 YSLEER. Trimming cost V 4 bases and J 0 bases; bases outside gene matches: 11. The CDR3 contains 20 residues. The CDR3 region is CASSLMGPSGGISGANVLTF. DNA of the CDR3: TGCGCCAGCAGCCTAATGGGCCCTAGCGGGGGGATCTCTGGGGCCAACGTCCTGACTTTC.

For the CDR3, the DNA is TGCGCCAGCAGCCAAGACTCCAATGAGCAGTTCTTC. This sequence encodes CASSQDSNEQFF. The rearrangement joins TRBV4-1 to TRBJ2-1; unclear D gene. CDR3 length: 12 residues. Trimming removed 0 bases from V and 6 bases from J, with 3 bases in between. Germline values: CDR1 MGHRA, CDR2 YSYEKL.

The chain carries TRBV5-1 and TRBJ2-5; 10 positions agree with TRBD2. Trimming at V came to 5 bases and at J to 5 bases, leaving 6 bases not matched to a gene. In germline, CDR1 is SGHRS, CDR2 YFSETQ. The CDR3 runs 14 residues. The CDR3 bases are TGCGCCAGCAGAAAAGCGGGGGGGCCGGAGACCCAGTACTTC. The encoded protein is CASRKAGGPETQYF. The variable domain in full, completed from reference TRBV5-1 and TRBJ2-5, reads KAGVTQTPRYLIKTRGQQVTLSCSPISGHRSVSWYQQTPGQGLQFLFEYFSETQRNKGNFPGRFSGRQFSNSRSEMNVSTLELGDSALYLCASRKAGGPETQYFGPGTRLLVL.

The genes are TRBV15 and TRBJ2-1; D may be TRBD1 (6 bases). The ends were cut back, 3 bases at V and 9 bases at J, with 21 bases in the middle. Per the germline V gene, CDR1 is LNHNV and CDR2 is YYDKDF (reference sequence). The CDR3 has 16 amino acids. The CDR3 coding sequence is TGTGCCACCAGCAGGGAAAGAATGACAGGAGGCAGTGAGCAGTTCTTC. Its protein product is CATSRERMTGGSEQFF.

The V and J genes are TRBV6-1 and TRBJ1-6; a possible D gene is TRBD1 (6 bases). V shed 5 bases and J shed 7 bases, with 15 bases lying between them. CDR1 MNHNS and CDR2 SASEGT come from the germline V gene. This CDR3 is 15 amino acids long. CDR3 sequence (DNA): TGTGCCAGCAGTAAACCGGGACAAAGAAATTCACCCCTCCACTTT. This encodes CASSKPGQRNSPLHF.

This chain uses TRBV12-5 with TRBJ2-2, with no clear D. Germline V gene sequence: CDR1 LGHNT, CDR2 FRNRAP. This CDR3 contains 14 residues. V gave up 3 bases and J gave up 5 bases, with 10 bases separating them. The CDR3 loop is CASGFTFGTGELFF. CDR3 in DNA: TGTGCTAGTGGTTTTACCTTCGGGACCGGGGAGCTGTTTTTT.

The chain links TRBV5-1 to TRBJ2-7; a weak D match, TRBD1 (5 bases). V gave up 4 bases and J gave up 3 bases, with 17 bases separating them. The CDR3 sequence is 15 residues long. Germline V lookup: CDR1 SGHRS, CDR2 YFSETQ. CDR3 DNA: TGCGCCAGCAGCCCCGGCGTTGGTAGGGGCTACGAGCAGTACTTC. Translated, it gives CASSPGVGRGYEQYF.

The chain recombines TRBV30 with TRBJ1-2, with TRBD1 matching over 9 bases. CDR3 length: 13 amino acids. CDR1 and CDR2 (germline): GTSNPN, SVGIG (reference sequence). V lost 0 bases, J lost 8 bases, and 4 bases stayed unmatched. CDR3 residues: CAWSVGQGGGYTF. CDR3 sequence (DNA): TGTGCCTGGAGTGTGGGACAGGGTGGCGGCTACACCTTC. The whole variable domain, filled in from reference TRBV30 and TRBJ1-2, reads SQTIHQWPATLVQPVGSPLSLECTVEGTSNPNLYWYRQAAGRGLQLLFYSVGIGQISSEVPQNLSASRPQDRQFILSSKKLLLSDSGFYLCAWSVGQGGGYTFGSGTRLTVV.

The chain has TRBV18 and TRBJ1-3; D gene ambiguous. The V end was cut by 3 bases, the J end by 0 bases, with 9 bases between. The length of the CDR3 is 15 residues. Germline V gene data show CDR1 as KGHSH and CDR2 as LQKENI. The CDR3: CASSPGADSGNTIYF. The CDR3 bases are TGTGCCAGCTCACCTGGAGCGGACTCTGGAAACACCATATATTTT.

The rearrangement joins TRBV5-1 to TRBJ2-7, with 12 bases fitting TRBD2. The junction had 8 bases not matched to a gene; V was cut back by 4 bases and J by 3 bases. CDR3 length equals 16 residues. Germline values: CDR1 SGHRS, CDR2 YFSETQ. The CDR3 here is CASSPRTSGIDYEQYF. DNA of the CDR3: TGCGCCAGCAGCCCTAGGACTAGCGGGATCGACTACGAGCAGTACTTC.

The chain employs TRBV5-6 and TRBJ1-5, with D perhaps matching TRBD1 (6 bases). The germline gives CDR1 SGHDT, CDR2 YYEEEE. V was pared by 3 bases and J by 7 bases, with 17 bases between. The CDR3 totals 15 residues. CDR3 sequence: CASSSQRSGVQPQHF. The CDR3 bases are TGTGCCAGCAGCTCCCAGAGATCAGGGGTCCAGCCCCAGCATTTT.

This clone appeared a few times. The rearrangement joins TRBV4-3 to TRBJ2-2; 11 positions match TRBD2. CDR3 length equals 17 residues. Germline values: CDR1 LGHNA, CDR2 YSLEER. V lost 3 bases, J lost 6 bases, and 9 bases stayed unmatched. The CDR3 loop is CASSQVGLAGYSGELFF. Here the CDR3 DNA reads TGCGCCAGCAGCCAGGTCGGACTAGCGGGTTACTCCGGGGAGCTGTTTTTT.

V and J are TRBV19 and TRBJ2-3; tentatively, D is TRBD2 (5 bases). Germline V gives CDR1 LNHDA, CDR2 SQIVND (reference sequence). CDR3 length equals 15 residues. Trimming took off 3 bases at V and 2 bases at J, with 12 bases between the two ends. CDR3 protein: CASSIGGTSTDTQYF. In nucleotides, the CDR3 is TGTGCCAGTAGTATCGGAGGAACCTCCACAGATACGCAGTATTTT.

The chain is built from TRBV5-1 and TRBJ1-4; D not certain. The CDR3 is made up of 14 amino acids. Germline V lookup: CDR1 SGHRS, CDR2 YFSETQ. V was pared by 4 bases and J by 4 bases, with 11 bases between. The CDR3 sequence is CASSAGRSNEKLFF. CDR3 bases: TGCGCCAGCAGCGCTGGGAGGAGTAATGAAAAACTGTTTTTT.

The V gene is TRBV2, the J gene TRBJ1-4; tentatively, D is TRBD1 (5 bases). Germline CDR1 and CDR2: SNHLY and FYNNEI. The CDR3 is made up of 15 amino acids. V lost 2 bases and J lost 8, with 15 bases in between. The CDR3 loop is CASSEKTALVEKLFF. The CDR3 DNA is TGTGCCAGCAGTGAAAAGACAGCCCTGGTCGAAAAACTGTTTTTT.

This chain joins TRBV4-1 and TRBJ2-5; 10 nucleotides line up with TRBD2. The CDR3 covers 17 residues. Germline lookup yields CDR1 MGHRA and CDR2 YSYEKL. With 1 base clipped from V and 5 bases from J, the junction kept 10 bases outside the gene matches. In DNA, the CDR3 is TGCGCCAGCAGCCAAGTTCTCGAGCGGGGGGGCGGGGAGACCCAGTACTTC. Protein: CASSQVLERGGGETQYF.

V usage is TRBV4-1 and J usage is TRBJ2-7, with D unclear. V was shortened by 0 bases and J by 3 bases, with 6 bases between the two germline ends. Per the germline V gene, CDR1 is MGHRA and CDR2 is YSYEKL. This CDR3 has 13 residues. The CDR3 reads CASSQEWGYEQYV. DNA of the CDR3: TGCGCCAGCAGCCAAGAATGGGGCTACGAGCAGTACGTC.

The CDR3, as DNA: TGCGCCAGCAGTGACTACTACGAGCAGTACGTC. Translated, it gives CASSDYYEQYV. V and J are TRBV10-1 and TRBJ2-7, with D hard to call. Trimming left V 3 bases short and J 3 bases short, with 3 bases between. The V gene's germline CDR1 is WNHNN and CDR2 SYGVQD (reference sequence). This CDR3 is 11 amino acids long.

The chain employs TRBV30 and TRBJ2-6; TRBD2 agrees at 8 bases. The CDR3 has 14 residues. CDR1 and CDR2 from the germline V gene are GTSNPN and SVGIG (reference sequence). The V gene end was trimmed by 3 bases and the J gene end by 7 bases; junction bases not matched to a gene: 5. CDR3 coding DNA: TGTGCCTGGAGCCGCGGGGGGCAAGCCAACGTCCTGACTTTC. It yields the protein CAWSRGGQANVLTF.

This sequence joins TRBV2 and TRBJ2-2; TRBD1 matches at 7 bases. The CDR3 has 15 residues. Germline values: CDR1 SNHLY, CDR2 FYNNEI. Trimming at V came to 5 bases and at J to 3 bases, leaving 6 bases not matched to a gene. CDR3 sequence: CASSRQGMDTGELFF. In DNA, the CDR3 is TGTGCCAGCAGTCGACAGGGTATGGACACCGGGGAGCTGTTTTTT.